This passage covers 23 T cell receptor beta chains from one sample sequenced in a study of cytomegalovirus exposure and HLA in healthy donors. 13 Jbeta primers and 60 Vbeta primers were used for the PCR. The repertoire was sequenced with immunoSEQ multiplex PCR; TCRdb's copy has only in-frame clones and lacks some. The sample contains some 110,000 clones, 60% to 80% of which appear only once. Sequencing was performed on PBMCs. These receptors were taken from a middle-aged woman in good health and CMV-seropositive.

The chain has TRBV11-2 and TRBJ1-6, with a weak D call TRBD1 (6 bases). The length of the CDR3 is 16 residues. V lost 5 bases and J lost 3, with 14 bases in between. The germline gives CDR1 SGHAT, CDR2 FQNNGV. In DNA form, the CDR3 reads TGTGCCAGCAGCCGGCCCGTGGACAGCTATAATTCACCCCTCCACTTT. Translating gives CASSRPVDSYNSPLHF.

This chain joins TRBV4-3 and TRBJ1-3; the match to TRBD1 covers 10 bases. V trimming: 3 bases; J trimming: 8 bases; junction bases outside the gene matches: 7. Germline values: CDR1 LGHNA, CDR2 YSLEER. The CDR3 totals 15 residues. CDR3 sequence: CASSQETGGVDTIYF. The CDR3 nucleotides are TGCGCCAGCAGCCAGGAGACAGGGGGCGTAGACACCATATATTTT.

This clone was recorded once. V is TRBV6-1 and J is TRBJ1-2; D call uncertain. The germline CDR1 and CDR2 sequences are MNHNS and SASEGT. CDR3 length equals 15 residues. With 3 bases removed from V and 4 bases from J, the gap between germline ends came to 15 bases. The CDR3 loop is CASSEATGIGYGYTF. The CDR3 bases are TGTGCCAGCAGTGAGGCTACGGGAATTGGCTATGGCTACACCTTC.

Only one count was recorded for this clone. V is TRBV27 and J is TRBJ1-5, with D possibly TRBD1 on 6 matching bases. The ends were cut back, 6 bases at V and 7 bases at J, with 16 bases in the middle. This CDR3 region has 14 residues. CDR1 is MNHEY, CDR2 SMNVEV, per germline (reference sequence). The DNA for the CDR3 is TGTGCCAGCAGACTACAACAGGGCTACCAGCCCCAGCATTTT. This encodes CASRLQQGYQPQHF.

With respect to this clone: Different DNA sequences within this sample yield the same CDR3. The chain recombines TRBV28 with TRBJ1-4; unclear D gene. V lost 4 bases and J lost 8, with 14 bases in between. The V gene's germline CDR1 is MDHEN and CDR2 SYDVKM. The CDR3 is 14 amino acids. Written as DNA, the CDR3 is TGTGCCAGCAGTTCATCTGGAGTTCTGGAAAAACTGTTTTTT. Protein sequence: CASSSSGVLEKLFF.

The CDR3 sequence: CASSPTAGELFF. The CDR3 DNA reads as TGTGCCAGCTCACCAACGGCCGGGGAGCTGTTTTTT. J is TRBJ2-2 and V is TRBV18; D is unresolved. The CDR3 covers 12 residues. V lost 2 bases to trimming and J lost 6 bases, with 4 bases between them. Germline V CDR1 and CDR2: KGHSH, LQKENI.

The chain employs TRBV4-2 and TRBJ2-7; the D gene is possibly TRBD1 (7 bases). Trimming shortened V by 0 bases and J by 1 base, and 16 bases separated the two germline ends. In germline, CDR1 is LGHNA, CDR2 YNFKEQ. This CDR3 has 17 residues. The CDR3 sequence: CASSQDHGGQSSYEQYF. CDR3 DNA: TGTGCCAGCAGCCAAGATCACGGGGGACAGAGTTCCTACGAGCAGTACTTC.

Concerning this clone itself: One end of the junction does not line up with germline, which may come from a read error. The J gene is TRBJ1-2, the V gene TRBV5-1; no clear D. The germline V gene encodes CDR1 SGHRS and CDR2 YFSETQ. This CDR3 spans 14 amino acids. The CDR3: CARSLESAGNGYTF. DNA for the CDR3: TGCGCCAGAAGCTTGGAGTCGGCGGGGAACGGCTACACCTTC.

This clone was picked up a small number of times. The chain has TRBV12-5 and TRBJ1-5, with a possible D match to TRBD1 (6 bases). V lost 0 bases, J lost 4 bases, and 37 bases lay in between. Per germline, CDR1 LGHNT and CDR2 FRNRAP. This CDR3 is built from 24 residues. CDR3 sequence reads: CASGLVPSRLLSYRGQYPNQPQHF. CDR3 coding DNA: TGTGCTAGTGGTTTGGTACCATCTCGGCTCTTAAGTTATCGAGGACAGTATCCAAATCAGCCCCAGCATTTT. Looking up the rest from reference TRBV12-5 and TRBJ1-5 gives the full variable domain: DARVTQTPRHKVTEMGQEVTMRCQPILGHNTVFWYRQTMMQGLELLAYFRNRAPLDDSGMPKDRFSAEMPDATLATLKIQPSEPRDSAVYFCASGLVPSRLLSYRGQYPNQPQHFGDGTRLSIL.

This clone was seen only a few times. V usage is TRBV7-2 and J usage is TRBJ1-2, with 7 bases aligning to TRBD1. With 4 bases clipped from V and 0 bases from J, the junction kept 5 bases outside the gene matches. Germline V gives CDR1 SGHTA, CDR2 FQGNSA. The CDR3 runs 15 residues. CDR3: CASSYRGAANYGYTF. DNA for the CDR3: TGTGCCAGCAGCTACAGGGGTGCGGCTAACTATGGCTACACCTTC.

The CDR3 reads CASSIKTTGELFF. In DNA form, the CDR3 reads TGTGCCAGCAGCATCAAAACTACCGGGGAGCTGTTTTTT. The chain joins TRBV13 to TRBJ2-2; D is unclear. CDR3 size: 13 residues. Trimming shortened V by 5 bases and J by 5 bases, and 9 bases separated the two germline ends. From germline, CDR1 is PRHDT and CDR2 FYEKMQ (reference sequence).

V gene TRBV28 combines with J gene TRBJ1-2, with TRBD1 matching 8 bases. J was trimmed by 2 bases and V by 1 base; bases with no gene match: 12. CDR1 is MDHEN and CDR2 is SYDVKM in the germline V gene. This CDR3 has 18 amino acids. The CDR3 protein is CASSLSGRGRLKNYGYTF. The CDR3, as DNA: TGTGCCAGCAGTTTATCAGGCAGGGGGCGATTAAAAAACTATGGCTACACCTTC.

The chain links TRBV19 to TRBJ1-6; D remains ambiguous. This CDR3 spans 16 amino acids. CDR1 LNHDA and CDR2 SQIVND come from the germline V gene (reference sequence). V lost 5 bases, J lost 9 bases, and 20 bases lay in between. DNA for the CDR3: TGTGCCAGTAGTCCCAGGCCAGCCAGGAACACTTCACCCCTCCACTTT. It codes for CASSPRPARNTSPLHF.

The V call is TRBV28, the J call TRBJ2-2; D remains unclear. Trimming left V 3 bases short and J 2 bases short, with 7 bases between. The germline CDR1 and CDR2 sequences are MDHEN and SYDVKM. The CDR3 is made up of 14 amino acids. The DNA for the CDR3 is TGTGCCAGCAGTTTTTTGAGAAACACCGGGGAGCTGTTTTTT. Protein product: CASSFLRNTGELFF.

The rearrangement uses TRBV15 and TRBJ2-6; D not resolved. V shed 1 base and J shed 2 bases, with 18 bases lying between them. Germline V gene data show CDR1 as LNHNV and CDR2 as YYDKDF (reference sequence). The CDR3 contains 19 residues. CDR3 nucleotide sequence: TGTGCCACCAGCAGAGTACCATCTGCAGGTATGGCTGGGGCCAACGTCCTGACTTTC. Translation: CATSRVPSAGMAGANVLTF.

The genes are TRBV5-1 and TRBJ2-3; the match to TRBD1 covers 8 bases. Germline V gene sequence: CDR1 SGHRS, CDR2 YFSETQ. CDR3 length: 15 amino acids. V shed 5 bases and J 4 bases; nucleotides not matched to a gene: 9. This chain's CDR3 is CASSFQGARADTQYF. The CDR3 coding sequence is TGCGCCAGCAGTTTCCAGGGGGCCAGAGCAGATACGCAGTATTTT.

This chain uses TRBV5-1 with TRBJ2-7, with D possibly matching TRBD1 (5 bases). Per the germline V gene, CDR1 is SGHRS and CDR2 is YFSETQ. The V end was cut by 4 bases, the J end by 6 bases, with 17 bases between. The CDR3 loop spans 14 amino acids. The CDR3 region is CASSDRPAAGEQYF. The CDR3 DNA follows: TGCGCCAGCAGCGACAGACCCGCCGCCGGCGAGCAGTACTTC. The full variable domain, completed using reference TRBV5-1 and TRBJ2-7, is KAGVTQTPRYLIKTRGQQVTLSCSPISGHRSVSWYQQTPGQGLQFLFEYFSETQRNKGNFPGRFSGRQFSNSRSEMNVSTLELGDSALYLCASSDRPAAGEQYFGPGTRLTVT.

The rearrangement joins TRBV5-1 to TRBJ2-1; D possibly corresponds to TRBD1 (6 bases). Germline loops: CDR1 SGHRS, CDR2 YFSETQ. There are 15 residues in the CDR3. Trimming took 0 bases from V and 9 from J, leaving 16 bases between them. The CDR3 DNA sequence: TGCGCCAGCAGCTTGGGGGGGCTGGTTGGGATTGAGCAGTTCTTC. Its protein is CASSLGGLVGIEQFF.

The CDR3: CASSFGLAGRGETQYF. The CDR3 DNA reads TGTGCCAGCAGCTTCGGGTTAGCGGGAAGAGGAGAGACCCAGTACTTC. The V gene is TRBV11-2, the J gene TRBJ2-5, with 8 positions matching TRBD2. The J segment lost 4 bases and the V segment lost 3 bases, leaving 10 bases of the junction unmatched. Per germline, CDR1 SGHAT and CDR2 FQNNGV. The CDR3 consists of 16 residues.

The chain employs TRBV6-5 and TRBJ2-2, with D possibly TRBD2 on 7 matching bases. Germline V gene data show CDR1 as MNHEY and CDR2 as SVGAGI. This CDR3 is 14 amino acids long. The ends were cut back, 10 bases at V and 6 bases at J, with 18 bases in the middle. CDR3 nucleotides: TGTGCCACCCTAAGGGGGGGGCGAGCCGGGGAGCTGTTTTTT. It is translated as CATLRGGRAGELFF.

CDR3 region: CASSLDRRRTLSFF. The DNA for the CDR3 is TGTGCCAGCAGCTTAGATCGTCGACGGACTTTGTCTTTCTTT. This chain links TRBV7-8 with TRBJ1-1; D gene unclear. Germline V gene data show CDR1 as SGHVS and CDR2 as FQNEAQ. V lost 1 base and J lost 12, with 18 bases in between. The CDR3 totals 14 residues.

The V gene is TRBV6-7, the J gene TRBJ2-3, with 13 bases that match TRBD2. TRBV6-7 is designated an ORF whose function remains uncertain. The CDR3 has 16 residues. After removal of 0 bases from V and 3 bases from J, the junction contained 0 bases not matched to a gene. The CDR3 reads CASSYSLAGGTDTQYF. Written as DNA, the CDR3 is TGTGCCAGCAGTTACTCACTAGCGGGGGGGACAGATACGCAGTATTTT.

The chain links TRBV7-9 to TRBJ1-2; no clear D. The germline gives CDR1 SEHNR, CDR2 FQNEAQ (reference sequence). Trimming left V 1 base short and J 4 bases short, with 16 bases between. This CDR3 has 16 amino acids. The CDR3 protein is CASSLGEQRIRYGYTF. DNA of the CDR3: TGTGCCAGCAGCTTAGGGGAGCAGCGAATCCGCTATGGCTACACCTTC.